This TCR beta chain appears in the sequencing data of a study of cytomegalovirus exposure and HLA in healthy donors. General study findings and limits: Reported performance of the classifier showed diagnosis of cytomegalovirus status with high specificity and sensitivity. A later analysis associated under 20,000 TCR beta sequences with HLA alleles at a 0.05 false discovery rate.

A word on this clone: Antigen specificity is unknown.

Primers for the PCR totalled 60 Vbeta and 13 Jbeta. TCRdb keeps only in-frame clones here, not all; method: immunoSEQ multiplex PCR. The sample comprises around 220,000 clones, 65% to 80% of which are singletons, and about a sixth rests with the top ten. The sample taken for sequencing was PBMCs. This receptor was obtained from a middle-aged man in good health and CMV-seronegative.

CDR3 loop: CASRQLLASTDTQYF. The CDR3 DNA reads TGTGCCAGCAGACAGTTACTAGCGAGCACAGATACGCAGTATTTT. The chain links TRBV6-1 to TRBJ2-3; 7 bases map to TRBD2. Germline CDR1 and CDR2: MNHNS and SASEGT. V trimming: 6 bases; J trimming: 0 bases; junction bases outside the gene matches: 6. This CDR3 has 15 residues.